This T cell receptor (beta chain) is drawn from a study of blood T cell repertoires in COVID-19. Looking at the study overall: Spain, Italy and the United States supplied samples that represented acute and convalescent COVID-19. T cells, B-cell-depleted T cells, or PBMCs provided the cDNA or gDNA that served as material.

The repertoire was sequenced with immunoSEQ multiplex PCR; TCRdb's copy has only in-frame clones and lacks some. The table shows 150,000 to 200,000 clones, with approximately 88% occurring only once. This clone has only a few counts. Enrolled through a virtual design, the participants were between roughly 18 and 89 years of age and came from about two dozen US areas. All recovered Cohort 3 donors got two negative PCRs, got clearance, or saw symptom resolution. What was sequenced was PBMCs or T cells enriched from blood (not recorded which). This TCR was sampled from a woman aged 60-70 years who had recovered from COVID-19.

CDR3: CASSYDSDYEQYF. CDR3 nucleotide sequence: TGTGCCAGCAGTTACGACAGTGACTACGAGCAGTACTTC. The chain joins TRBV6-5 to TRBJ2-7; weak D call: TRBD1 (5 bases). Trimming left V 2 bases short and J 3 bases short, with 8 bases between. The CDR3 length is 13 residues. Per germline, CDR1 MNHEY and CDR2 SVGAGI.